These 32 T cell receptor beta chains share one sample of origin, sequenced in a study of CXCR3-negative and CXCR3-positive naive CD8 T cells. The authors made the TRB cDNA libraries by 5' RACE using UMI labels. No DNA is given; TCRdb re-called the 5' RACE reads and lists each CDR3 protein once. This sample's table has about 50,000 distinct CDR3 sequences. The sequenced sample was naive CXCR3- CD8+ T cells from blood. Subset meaning: CD45RO-CCR7+CD27+CD95- naive CD8+ T cells lacking CXCR3 (TNR3-). The receptors were gathered from a human donor in good health. Some clones in this sample may be carry-over from other donors' samples.

The chain has TRBV12-3 or TRBV12-4 and TRBJ2-3; TCRdb's D call, TRBD2, is unchecked because there is no DNA. This CDR3 comprises 16 residues. The CDR3 reads CASSPRTSGGANTQYF.

The J gene is TRBJ2-5, the V gene TRBV7-3; TCRdb designates TRBD2, a call that cannot be tested without DNA. Per the germline V gene, CDR1 is SGHTA and CDR2 is FQGTGA. This CDR3 is built from 16 residues. CDR3 sequence reads: CASSPPRSGGLKTQYF.

V gene TRBV6-5 combines with J gene TRBJ2-3; TCRdb's D gene call, TRBD2, goes unchecked for lack of DNA. This CDR3 has 16 residues. The germline gives CDR1 MNHEY, CDR2 SVGAGI. The CDR3: CASSYRAGTSTDTQYF.

V and J are TRBV20-1 and TRBJ2-7; the D call of TRBD1 rests on TCRdb alone, since no DNA is present to check it. In germline, CDR1 is DFQATT, CDR2 SNEGSKA (reference sequence). The CDR3 length is 12 residues. Here the CDR3 reads CSAPDRADEQYF.

V usage is TRBV28 and J usage is TRBJ2-7; TCRdb outputs TRBD1, but without DNA this stays unchecked. Per germline, CDR1 MDHEN and CDR2 SYDVKM. The CDR3 consists of 14 residues. CDR3 loop: CASSLRGLSYEQYF.

The chain employs TRBV18 and TRBJ2-7; the TRBD1 assignment by TCRdb is unverifiable without DNA. This CDR3 spans 13 amino acids. Germline CDR1 and CDR2: KGHSH and LQKENI. CDR3 residues: CASSPRQGYEQYF. The whole variable domain, filled in from reference TRBV18 and TRBJ2-7, reads NAGVMQNPRHLVRRRGQEARLRCSPMKGHSHVYWYRQLPEEGLKFMVYLQKENIIDESGMPKERFSAEFPKEGPSILRIQQVVRGDSAAYFCASSPRQGYEQYFGPGTRLTVT.

The rearrangement links TRBV20-1 to TRBJ1-1. Germline CDR1 DFQATT, CDR2 SNEGSKA (reference sequence). This CDR3 has 15 amino acids. CDR3 loop: CSAPGVGQRRTEAFF.

CDR3 loop: CSVDRGPPKFF. The rearrangement links TRBV29-1 to TRBJ2-1; TCRdb designates TRBD1, a call that cannot be tested without DNA. The CDR3 extends over 11 amino acids. Germline CDR1 reads SQVTM; CDR2 reads ANQGSEA.

This chain connects TRBV27 to TRBJ2-3; lacking DNA, the TRBD1 call made by TCRdb goes unchecked. Germline CDR1 is MNHEY and CDR2 is SMNVEV (reference sequence). The CDR3 consists of 14 residues. CDR3 amino acids: CASAGPGSPSTQYF.

The genes are TRBV2 and TRBJ2-1; TCRdb returns TRBD1, unconfirmable since there is no DNA. The germline V gene encodes CDR1 SNHLY and CDR2 FYNNEI. This CDR3 is built from 14 residues. CDR3 amino acids: CASPGQGSYNEQFF.

The V and J genes are TRBV5-1 and TRBJ2-4; there is no DNA to check the TCRdb D call of TRBD1. Germline CDR1 reads SGHRS; CDR2 reads YFSETQ. There are 17 residues in the CDR3. The CDR3 is CASSAGQSGVAKNIQYF. Looking up the rest from reference TRBV5-1 and TRBJ2-4 gives the full variable domain: KAGVTQTPRYLIKTRGQQVTLSCSPISGHRSVSWYQQTPGQGLQFLFEYFSETQRNKGNFPGRFSGRQFSNSRSEMNVSTLELGDSALYLCASSAGQSGVAKNIQYFGAGTRLSVL.

V and J are TRBV6-2 or TRBV6-3 and TRBJ2-7; TCRdb gives TRBD2 as the D gene, but with no DNA this cannot be confirmed. Germline-derived CDR1 and CDR2 are MNHEY and SVGEGT. This CDR3 has 16 residues. The chain's CDR3 is CASSRPGLDLTYEQYF.

The chain has TRBV7-6 and TRBJ2-7. Germline lookup yields CDR1 SGHVS and CDR2 FNYEAQ. CDR3 length: 13 residues. The CDR3 spells CASSLDLNYEQYF.

The rearrangement links TRBV20-1 to TRBJ1-1; TCRdb designates TRBD1, a call that cannot be tested without DNA. This CDR3 has 13 amino acids. The germline gives CDR1 DFQATT, CDR2 SNEGSKA (reference sequence). The CDR3 is CSARILGDTEAFF.

The V and J genes are TRBV6-5 and TRBJ2-5. The germline V gene encodes CDR1 MNHEY and CDR2 SVGAGI. The CDR3 contains 15 residues. CDR3 amino acids: CASSPYRSLGETQYF.

V and J are TRBV29-1 and TRBJ2-7. The germline gives CDR1 SQVTM, CDR2 ANQGSEA. This CDR3 has 12 amino acids. The CDR3 reads CSVEAGSYEQYF.

This chain links TRBV6-2 or TRBV6-3 with TRBJ2-1. Germline lookup yields CDR1 MNHEY and CDR2 SVGEGT. CDR3 size: 12 residues. The CDR3 loop reads CASSYSTNEQFF.

This rearrangement joins TRBV10-3 to TRBJ2-1; TCRdb gives TRBD1 as the D gene, but with no DNA this cannot be confirmed. Germline assignment: CDR1 ENHRY and CDR2 SYGVKD. CDR3 length: 16 residues. This chain's CDR3 is CAIRGDRGSPYNEQFF.

V and J are TRBV7-2 and TRBJ2-1; there is no DNA to check the TCRdb D call of TRBD2. The CDR3 sequence is 15 residues long. Per the germline V gene, CDR1 is SGHTA and CDR2 is FQGNSA. The CDR3 protein is CASSQIAGAYNEQFF.

The chain is built from TRBV3-1 and TRBJ2-1; the D gene TCRdb calls, TRBD2, cannot be checked with no DNA. The CDR3 length is 18 residues. Germline values: CDR1 LGHDT, CDR2 YNNKEL (reference sequence). Here the CDR3 reads CASSQDGASGGAYSEQFF.

The chain uses TRBV2 and TRBJ2-4; TCRdb's D call of TRBD2 is untestable without DNA. The CDR3 has 14 amino acids. Germline lookup yields CDR1 SNHLY and CDR2 FYNNEI. CDR3 sequence: CASEDYLAKNIQYF.

The chain has TRBV12-3 or TRBV12-4 and TRBJ2-1; TCRdb's D call of TRBD2 is untestable without DNA. The CDR3 runs to 16 residues. The CDR3 is CASSLSSTSGYNEQFF.

The chain has TRBV12-5 and TRBJ2-7; no DNA is available, so the TRBD1 call from TCRdb remains unchecked. CDR1 and CDR2 from the germline V gene are LGHNT and FRNRAP. The CDR3 runs 14 residues. This chain's CDR3 is CASGLAGQGGEQYF.

The chain has TRBV28 and TRBJ1-5. The germline gives CDR1 MDHEN, CDR2 SYDVKM. The CDR3 consists of 15 residues. CDR3 sequence: CASSLGTYSNQPQHF.

CDR3 amino acids: CASSPDRFGIYEQHF. The chain joins TRBV19 to TRBJ2-7; with no DNA, the TCRdb D assignment of TRBD1 cannot be verified. Germline CDR1 LNHDA, CDR2 SQIVND (reference sequence). The CDR3 has 15 residues.

The rearrangement links TRBV7-2 to TRBJ1-1. The CDR3 spans 12 residues. Germline CDR1 reads SGHTA; CDR2 reads FQGNSA. The chain's CDR3 is CASGDPRTEAFF. The entire variable domain, with the rest obtained from reference TRBV7-2 and TRBJ1-1, is as follows: GAGVSQSPSNKVTEKGKDVELRCDPISGHTALYWYRQSLGQGLEFLIYFQGNSAPDKSGLPSDRFSAERTGGSVSTLTIQRTQQEDSAVYLCASGDPRTEAFFGQGTRLTVV.

The genes are TRBV12-3 or TRBV12-4 and TRBJ2-7. There are 13 residues in the CDR3. The CDR3 here is CASSPTRSYEQYF.

The rearrangement uses TRBV3-1 and TRBJ2-3; TCRdb reports TRBD1, a call that lacks DNA to check it against. The CDR3 spans 17 residues. CDR1 is LGHDT, CDR2 YNNKEL, per germline (reference sequence). The CDR3 loop reads CASSQDMRGPRTDTQYF.

The chain carries TRBV23-1 and TRBJ2-7. TRBV23-1 is treated as an ORF (open reading frame) with a function not yet certain. The CDR3 is 15 residues long. The CDR3 is CASSQSVADSYEQYF.

The V gene is TRBV6-5, the J gene TRBJ2-5; TCRdb's assignment of TRBD1 cannot be checked, as there is no DNA. The germline V gene has CDR1 MNHEY and CDR2 SVGAGI. This CDR3 contains 14 residues. CDR3 loop: CASSQTQGMETQYF.

V and J are TRBV7-2 and TRBJ2-5. Germline CDR1 and CDR2: SGHTA and FQGNSA. The CDR3 sequence is 12 residues long. The CDR3: CASSLDRETQYF.

The CDR3: CASSLAGQGSYEQYF. The chain is built from TRBV7-9 and TRBJ2-7; TCRdb's assignment of TRBD1 cannot be checked, as there is no DNA. The CDR3 extends over 15 amino acids. Germline V gene lookup returns CDR1 SEHNR and CDR2 FQNEAQ (reference sequence). Full variable domain (remainder filled in from reference TRBV7-9 and TRBJ2-7): DTGVSQNPRHKITKRGQNVTFRCDPISEHNRLYWYRQTLGQGPEFLTYFQNEAQLEKSRLLSDRFSAERPKGSFSTLEIQRTEQGDSAMYLCASSLAGQGSYEQYFGPGTRLTVT.